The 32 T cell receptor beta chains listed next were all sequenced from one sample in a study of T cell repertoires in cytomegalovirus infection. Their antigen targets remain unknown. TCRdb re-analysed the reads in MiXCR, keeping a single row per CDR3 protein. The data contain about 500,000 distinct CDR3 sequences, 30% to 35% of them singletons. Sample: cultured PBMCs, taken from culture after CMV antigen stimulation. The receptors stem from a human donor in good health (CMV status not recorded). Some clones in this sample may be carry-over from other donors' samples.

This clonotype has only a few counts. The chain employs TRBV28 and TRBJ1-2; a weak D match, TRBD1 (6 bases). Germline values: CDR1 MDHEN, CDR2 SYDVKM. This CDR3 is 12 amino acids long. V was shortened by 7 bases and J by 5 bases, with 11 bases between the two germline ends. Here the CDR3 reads CASNRGGYGYTF. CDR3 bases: TGTGCCAGCAACCGAGGGGGGTATGGCTACACCTTC.

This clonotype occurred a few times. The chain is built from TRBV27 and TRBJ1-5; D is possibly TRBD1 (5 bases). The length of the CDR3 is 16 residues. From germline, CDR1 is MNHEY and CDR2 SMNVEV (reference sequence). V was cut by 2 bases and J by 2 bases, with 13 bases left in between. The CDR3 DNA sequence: TGTGCCAGCAGTTTAGACAGTTTCTTTGGCAATCAGCCCCAGCATTTT. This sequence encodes CASSLDSFFGNQPQHF.

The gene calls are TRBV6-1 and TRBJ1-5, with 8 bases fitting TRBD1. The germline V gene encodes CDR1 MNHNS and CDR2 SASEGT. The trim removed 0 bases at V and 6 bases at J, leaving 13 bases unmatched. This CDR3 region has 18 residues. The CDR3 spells CASSEAPVWDRIIQPQHF. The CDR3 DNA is TGTGCCAGCAGTGAAGCGCCAGTTTGGGACAGGATAATTCAGCCCCAGCATTTT.

The CDR3 reads CASSFGPYQETQYF. The CDR3 coding sequence is TGTGCCAGCAGCTTCGGGCCGTACCAAGAGACCCAGTACTTC. The chain combines TRBV6-1 with TRBJ2-5; D is unclear. Germline values: CDR1 MNHNS, CDR2 SASEGT. V lost 6 bases and J lost 0, with 11 bases in between. The CDR3 length is 14 residues.

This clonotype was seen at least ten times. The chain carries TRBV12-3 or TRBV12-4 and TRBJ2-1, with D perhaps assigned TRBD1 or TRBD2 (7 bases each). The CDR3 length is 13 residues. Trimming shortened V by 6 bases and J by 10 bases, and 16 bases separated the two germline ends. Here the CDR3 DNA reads TGTGCCAGCAGACCCGGGACAGCGGGAGAGCAGTTCTTC. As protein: CASRPGTAGEQFF.

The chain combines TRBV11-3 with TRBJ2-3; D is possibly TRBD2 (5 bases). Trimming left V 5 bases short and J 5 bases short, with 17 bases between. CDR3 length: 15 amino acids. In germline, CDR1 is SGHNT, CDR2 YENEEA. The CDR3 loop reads CASSVGTRGEDTQYF. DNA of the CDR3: TGTGCCAGCAGCGTAGGAACTCGGGGTGAAGATACGCAGTATTTT.

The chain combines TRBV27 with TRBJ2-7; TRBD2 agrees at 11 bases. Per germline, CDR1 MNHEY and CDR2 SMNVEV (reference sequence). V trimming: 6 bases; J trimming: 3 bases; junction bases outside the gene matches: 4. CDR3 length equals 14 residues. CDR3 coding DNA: TGTGCCAGCAGCACTAGCGGGGGCCGCTACGAGCAGTACTTC. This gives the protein CASSTSGGRYEQYF.

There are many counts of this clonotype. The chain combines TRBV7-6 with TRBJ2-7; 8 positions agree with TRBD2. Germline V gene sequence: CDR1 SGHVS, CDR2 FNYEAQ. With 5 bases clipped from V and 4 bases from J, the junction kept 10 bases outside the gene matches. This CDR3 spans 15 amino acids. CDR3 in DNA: TGTGCCAGCAGCCTCCGAGCGGGAGTTACTTACGAGCAGTACTTC. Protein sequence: CASSLRAGVTYEQYF. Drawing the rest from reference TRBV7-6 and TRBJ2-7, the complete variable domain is GAGVSQSPRYKVTKRGQDVALRCDPISGHVSLYWYRQALGQGPEFLTYFNYEAQQDKSGLPNDRFSAERPEGSISTLTIQRTEQRDSAMYRCASSLRAGVTYEQYFGPGTRLTVT.

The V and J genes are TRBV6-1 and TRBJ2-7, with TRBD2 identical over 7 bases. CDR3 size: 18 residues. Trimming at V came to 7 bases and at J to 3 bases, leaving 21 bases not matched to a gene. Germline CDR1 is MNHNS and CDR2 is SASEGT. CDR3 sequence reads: CASTPSGLVGSLGYEQYF. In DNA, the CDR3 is TGTGCCAGCACTCCGTCCGGACTAGTAGGGAGTCTGGGCTACGAGCAGTACTTC.

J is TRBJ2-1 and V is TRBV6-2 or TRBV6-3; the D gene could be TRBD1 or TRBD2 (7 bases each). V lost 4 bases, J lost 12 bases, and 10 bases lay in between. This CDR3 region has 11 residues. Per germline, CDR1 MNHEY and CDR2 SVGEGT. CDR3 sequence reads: CASSSRGGQFF. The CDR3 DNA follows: TGTGCCAGCAGTTCCAGGGGGGGGCAGTTCTTC.

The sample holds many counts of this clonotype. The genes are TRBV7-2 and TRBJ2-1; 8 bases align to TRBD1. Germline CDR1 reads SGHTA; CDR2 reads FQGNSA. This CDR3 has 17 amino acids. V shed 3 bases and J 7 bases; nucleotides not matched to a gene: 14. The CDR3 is CASSFGSGRGLVNEQFF. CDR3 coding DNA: TGTGCCAGCAGCTTCGGGTCTGGCAGGGGGCTCGTAAATGAGCAGTTCTTC. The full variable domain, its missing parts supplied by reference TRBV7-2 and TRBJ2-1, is GAGVSQSPSNKVTEKGKDVELRCDPISGHTALYWYRQSLGQGLEFLIYFQGNSAPDKSGLPSDRFSAERTGGSVSTLTIQRTQQEDSAVYLCASSFGSGRGLVNEQFFGPGTRLTVL.

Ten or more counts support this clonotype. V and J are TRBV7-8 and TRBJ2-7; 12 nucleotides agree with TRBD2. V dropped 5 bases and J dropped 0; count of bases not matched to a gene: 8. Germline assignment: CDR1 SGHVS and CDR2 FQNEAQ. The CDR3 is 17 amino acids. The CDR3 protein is CASSPRTSGRSSYEQYF. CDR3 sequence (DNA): TGTGCCAGCAGCCCGCGTACTAGCGGGAGGAGCTCCTACGAGCAGTACTTC.

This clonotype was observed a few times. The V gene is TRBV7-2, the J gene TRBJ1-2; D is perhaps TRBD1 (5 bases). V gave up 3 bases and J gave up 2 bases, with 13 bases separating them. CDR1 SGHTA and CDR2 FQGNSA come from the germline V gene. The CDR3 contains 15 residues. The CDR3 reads CASSFLIRDNYGYTF. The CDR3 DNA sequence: TGTGCCAGCAGCTTCCTTATCCGGGACAACTATGGCTACACCTTC.

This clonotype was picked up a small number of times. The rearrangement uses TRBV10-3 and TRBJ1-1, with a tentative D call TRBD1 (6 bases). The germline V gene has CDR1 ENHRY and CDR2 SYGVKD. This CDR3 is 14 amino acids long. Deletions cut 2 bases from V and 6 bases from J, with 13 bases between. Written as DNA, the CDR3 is TGTGCCATCAGTGAGCCATGGACAGCCCCTGAAGCTTTCTTT. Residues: CAISEPWTAPEAFF.

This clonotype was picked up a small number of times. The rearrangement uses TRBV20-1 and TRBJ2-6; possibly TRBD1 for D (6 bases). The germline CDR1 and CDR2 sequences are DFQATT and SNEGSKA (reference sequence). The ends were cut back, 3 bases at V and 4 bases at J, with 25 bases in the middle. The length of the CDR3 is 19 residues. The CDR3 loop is CSARSTAGQQLRGANVLTF. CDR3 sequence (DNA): TGCAGTGCTAGGTCCACCGCCGGACAGCAATTGAGGGGGGCCAACGTCCTGACTTTC.

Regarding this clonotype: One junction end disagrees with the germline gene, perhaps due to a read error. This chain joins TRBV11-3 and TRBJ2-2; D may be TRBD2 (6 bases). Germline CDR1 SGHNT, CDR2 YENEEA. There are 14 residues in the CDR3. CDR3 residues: CASNLGSGAGELFF. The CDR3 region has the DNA TGTGCCAGCAACTTAGGATCGGGAGCCGGGGAGCTGTTTTTT.

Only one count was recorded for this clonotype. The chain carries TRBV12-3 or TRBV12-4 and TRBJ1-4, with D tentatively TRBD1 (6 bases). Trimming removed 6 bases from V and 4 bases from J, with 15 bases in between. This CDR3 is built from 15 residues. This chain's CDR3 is CASSRTGPGNEKLFF. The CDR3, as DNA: TGTGCCAGCAGCCGCACAGGGCCTGGTAATGAAAAACTGTTTTTT.

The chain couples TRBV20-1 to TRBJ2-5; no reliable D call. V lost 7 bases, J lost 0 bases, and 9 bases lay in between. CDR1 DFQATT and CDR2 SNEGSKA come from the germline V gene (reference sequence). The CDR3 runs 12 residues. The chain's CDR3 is CSVERYQETQYF. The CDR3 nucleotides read TGCAGTGTCGAGCGCTACCAAGAGACCCAGTACTTC.

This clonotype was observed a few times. Here the CDR3 DNA reads TGTGCCAGCACCATAGGGAGCGGTGGACACAATGAGCAGTTCTTC. As protein: CASTIGSGGHNEQFF. The chain employs TRBV28 and TRBJ2-1; D perhaps matches TRBD2 (5 bases). The germline V gene encodes CDR1 MDHEN and CDR2 SYDVKM. Trimming left V 7 bases short and J 5 bases short, with 18 bases between. This CDR3 is 15 amino acids long. The variable domain in full, with the rest retrieved from reference TRBV28 and TRBJ2-1, is DVKVTQSSRYLVKRTGEKVFLECVQDMDHENMFWYRQDPGLGLRLIYFSYDVKMKEKGDIPEGYSVSREKKERFSLILESASTNQTSMYLCASTIGSGGHNEQFFGPGTRLTVL.

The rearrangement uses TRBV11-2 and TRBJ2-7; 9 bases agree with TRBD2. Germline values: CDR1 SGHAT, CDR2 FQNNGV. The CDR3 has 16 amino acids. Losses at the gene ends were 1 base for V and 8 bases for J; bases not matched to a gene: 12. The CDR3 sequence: CASSLAFASGDLKQYV. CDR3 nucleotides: TGTGCCAGCAGCTTAGCCTTTGCTAGCGGGGATCTCAAGCAGTACGTC.

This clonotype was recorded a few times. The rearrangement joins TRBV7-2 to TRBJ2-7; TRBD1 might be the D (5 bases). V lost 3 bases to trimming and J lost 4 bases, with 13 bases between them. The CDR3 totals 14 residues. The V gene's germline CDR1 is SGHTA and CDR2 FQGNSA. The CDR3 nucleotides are TGTGCCAGCAGCTTTGAACAGGCCGCTTACGAGCAGTACTTC. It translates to CASSFEQAAYEQYF. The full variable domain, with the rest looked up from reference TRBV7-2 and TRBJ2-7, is GAGVSQSPSNKVTEKGKDVELRCDPISGHTALYWYRQSLGQGLEFLIYFQGNSAPDKSGLPSDRFSAERTGGSVSTLTIQRTQQEDSAVYLCASSFEQAAYEQYFGPGTRLTVT.

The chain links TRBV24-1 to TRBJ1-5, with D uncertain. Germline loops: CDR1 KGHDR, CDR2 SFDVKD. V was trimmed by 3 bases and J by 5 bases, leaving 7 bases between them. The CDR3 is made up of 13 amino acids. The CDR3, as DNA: TGTGCCACCAGTGATGGAGGGCATCAGCCCCAGCATTTT. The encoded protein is CATSDGGHQPQHF.

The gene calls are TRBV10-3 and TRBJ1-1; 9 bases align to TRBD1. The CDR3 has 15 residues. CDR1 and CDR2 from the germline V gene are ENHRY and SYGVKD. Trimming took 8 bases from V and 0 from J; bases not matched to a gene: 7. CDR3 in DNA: TGTGCCATCGCCAAACAGGGGGCCATGAACACTGAAGCTTTCTTT. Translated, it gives CAIAKQGAMNTEAFF.

CDR3 region: CASSQDGLAGGNEQFF. DNA for the CDR3: TGCGCCAGCAGCCAAGATGGACTAGCGGGAGGCAATGAGCAGTTCTTC. V gene TRBV4-3 combines with J gene TRBJ2-1, with 14 bases identical to TRBD2. The trim removed 0 bases at V and 6 bases at J, leaving 1 base unmatched. The length of the CDR3 is 16 residues. Germline values: CDR1 LGHNA, CDR2 YSLEER.

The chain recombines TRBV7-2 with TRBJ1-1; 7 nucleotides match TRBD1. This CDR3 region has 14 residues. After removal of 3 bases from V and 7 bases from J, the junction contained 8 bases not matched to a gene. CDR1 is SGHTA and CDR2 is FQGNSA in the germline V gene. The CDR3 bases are TGTGCCAGCAGCTTGGACCCGACAGGGCTTGAAGCTTTCTTT. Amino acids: CASSLDPTGLEAFF.

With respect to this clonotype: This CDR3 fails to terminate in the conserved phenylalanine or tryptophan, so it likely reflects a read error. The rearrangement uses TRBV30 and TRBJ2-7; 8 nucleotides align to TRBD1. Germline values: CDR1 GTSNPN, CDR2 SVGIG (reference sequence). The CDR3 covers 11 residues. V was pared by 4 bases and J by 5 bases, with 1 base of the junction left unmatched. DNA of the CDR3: TGTGCCTGGATGGACAGGGACGAGCAGTACTGC. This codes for CAWMDRDEQYC.

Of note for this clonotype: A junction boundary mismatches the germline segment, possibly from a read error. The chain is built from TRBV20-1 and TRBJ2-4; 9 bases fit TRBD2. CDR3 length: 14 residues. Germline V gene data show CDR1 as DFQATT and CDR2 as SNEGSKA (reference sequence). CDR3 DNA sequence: TGCAGTCCTAGCGGGAACATAGCCAAAAACATTCAGTACTTC. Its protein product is CSPSGNIAKNIQYF.

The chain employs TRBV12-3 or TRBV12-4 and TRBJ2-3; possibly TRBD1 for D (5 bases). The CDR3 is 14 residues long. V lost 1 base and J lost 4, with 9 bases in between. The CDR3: CASSLGGPSDTQYF. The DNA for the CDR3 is TGTGCCAGCAGTTTAGGGGGCCCCTCAGATACGCAGTATTTT.

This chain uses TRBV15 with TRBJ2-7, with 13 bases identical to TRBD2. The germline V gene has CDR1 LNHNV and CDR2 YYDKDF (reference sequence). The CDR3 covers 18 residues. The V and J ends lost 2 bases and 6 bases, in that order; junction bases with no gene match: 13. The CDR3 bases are TGTGCCACCAGCAGATGGACTAGCGGGAGTTGTGAGGTTTGCGAGCAGTACTTC. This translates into CATSRWTSGSCEVCEQYF.

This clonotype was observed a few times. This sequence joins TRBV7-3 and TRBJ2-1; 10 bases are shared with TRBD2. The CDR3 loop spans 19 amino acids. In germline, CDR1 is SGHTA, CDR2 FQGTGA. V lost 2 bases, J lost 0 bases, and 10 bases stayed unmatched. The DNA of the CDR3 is TGTGCCAGCAGCTTACGCCCCGGACTAGCGGAGCCCTCCTACAATGAGCAGTTCTTC. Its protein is CASSLRPGLAEPSYNEQFF. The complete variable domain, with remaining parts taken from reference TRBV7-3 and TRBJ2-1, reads GAGVSQTPSNKVTEKGKYVELRCDPISGHTALYWYRQSLGQGPEFLIYFQGTGAADDSGLPNDRFFAVRPEGSVSTLKIQRTERGDSAVYLCASSLRPGLAEPSYNEQFFGPGTRLTVL.

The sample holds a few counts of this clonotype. CDR3 protein: CASSSILAGGPTYEQFF. The CDR3 DNA follows: TGTGCCAGCAGCTCCATACTAGCGGGAGGCCCTACATATGAGCAGTTCTTC. V gene TRBV11-3 combines with J gene TRBJ2-1; 12 bases are shared with TRBD2. Unmatched junction bases numbered 12, after V lost 4 bases and J lost 8 bases. The CDR3 length is 17 residues. Germline lookup yields CDR1 SGHNT and CDR2 YENEEA.

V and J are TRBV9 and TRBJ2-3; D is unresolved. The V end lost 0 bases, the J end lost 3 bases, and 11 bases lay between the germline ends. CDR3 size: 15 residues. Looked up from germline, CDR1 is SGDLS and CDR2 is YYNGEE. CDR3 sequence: CASSVGPQKTDTQYF. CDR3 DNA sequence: TGTGCCAGCAGCGTAGGTCCCCAGAAGACAGATACGCAGTATTTT.